This T cell receptor (beta chain) is from a study of cytomegalovirus exposure and HLA in healthy donors. On the study more broadly: Most genotyped donors, 81% of about 430, had Caucasian-associated genetic ancestry. Study-level findings and limits: A reported reduction in N-insertions relative to the roughly 710-donor mean was seen in an Asian-associated ancestry cluster in a later analysis. Donors were assumed by presence/absence analyses to have roughly uniform sequencing depth.

It was with 60 Vbeta and 13 Jbeta primers that the PCR ran. Repertoires were generated with immunoSEQ multiplex PCR, while TCRdb's copy carries only in-frame clones and drops some. This table holds about 160,000 clones, about 88% found once. Deletions cut 4 bases from V and 4 bases from J, with 20 bases between. The CDR3 loop spans 16 amino acids. Per germline, CDR1 SGHNT and CDR2 YYREEE (reference sequence). In regard to this clone: Its antigen is undetermined.

The clonotype originates from a woman under 30 in good health and CMV-seronegative. The sample was PBMCs. J is TRBJ1-2 and V is TRBV5-4, with D maybe TRBD1 (6 bases). CDR3 nucleotides: TGTGCCAGCAGCCACCGGTCTTTAACAGGGATCTATGGCTACACCTTC. It yields the protein CASSHRSLTGIYGYTF. Variable domain in full (rest from reference TRBV5-4 and TRBJ1-2): ETGVTQSPTHLIKTRGQQVTLRCSSQSGHNTVSWYQQALGQGPQFIFQYYREEENGRGNFPPRFSGLQFPNYSSELNVNALELDDSALYLCASSHRSLTGIYGYTFGSGTRLTVV.